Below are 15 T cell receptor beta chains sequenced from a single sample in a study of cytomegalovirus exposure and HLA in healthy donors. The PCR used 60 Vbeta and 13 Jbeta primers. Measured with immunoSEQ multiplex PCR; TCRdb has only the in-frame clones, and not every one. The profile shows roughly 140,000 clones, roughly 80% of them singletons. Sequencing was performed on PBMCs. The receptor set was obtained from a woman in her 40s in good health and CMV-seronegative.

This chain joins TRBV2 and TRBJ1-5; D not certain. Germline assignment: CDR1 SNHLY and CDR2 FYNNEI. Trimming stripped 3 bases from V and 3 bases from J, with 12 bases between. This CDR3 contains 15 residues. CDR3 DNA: TGTGCCAGCAGTGACCTGGACGGACTCAATCAGCCCCAGCATTTT. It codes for CASSDLDGLNQPQHF.

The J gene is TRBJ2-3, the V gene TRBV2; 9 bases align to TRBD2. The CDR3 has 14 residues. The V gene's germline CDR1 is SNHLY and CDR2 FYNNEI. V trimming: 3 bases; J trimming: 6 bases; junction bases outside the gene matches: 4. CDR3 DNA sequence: TGTGCCAGCAGTGAGCGGGGGGGCCAGGATACGCAGTATTTT. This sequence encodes CASSERGGQDTQYF.

The CDR3 sequence is CASSAERASYNEQFF. CDR3 sequence (DNA): TGTGCCAGCAGCGCGGAAAGAGCCTCCTACAATGAGCAGTTCTTC. This sequence joins TRBV2 and TRBJ2-1; no definite D call. Deletions cut 6 bases from V and 0 bases from J, with 12 bases between. The CDR3 extends over 15 amino acids. The germline CDR1 and CDR2 sequences are SNHLY and FYNNEI.

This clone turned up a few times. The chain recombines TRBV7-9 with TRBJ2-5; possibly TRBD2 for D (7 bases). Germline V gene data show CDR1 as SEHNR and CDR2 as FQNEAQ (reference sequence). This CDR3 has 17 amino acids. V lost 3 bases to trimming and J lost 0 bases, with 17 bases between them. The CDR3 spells CASSFIIGGGHQETQYF. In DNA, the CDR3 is TGTGCCAGCAGCTTCATTATAGGGGGGGGGCACCAAGAGACCCAGTACTTC.

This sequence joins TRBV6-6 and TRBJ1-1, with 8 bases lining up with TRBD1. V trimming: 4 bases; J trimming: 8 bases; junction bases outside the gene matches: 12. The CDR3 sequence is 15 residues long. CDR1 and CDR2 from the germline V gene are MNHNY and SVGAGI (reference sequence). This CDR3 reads CASSSSSGQGSEAFF. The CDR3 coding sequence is TGTGCCAGCAGTTCCTCAAGCGGACAGGGCTCCGAAGCTTTCTTT.

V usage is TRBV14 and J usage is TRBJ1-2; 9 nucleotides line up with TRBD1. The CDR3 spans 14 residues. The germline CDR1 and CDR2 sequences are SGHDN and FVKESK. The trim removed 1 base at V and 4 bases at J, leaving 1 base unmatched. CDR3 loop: CASSQADRGYGYTF. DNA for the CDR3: TGTGCCAGCAGCCAAGCGGACAGGGGCTATGGCTACACCTTC.

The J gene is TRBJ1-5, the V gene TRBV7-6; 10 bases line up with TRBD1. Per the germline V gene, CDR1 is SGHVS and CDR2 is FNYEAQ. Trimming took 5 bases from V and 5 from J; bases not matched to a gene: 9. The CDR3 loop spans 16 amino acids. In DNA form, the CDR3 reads TGTGCCAGCAGCCCCGGGACAGGGGCGGGAGATCAGCCCCAGCATTTT. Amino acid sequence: CASSPGTGAGDQPQHF.

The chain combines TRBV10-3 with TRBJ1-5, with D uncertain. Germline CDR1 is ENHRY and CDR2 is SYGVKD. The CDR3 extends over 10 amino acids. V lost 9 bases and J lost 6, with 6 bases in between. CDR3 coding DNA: TGTGCCATGAGGCGTCAGCCCCAGCATTTT. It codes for CAMRRQPQHF.

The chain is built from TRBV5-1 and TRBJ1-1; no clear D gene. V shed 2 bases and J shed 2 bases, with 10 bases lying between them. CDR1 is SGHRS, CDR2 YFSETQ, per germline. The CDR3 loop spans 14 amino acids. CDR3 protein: CASSFSSKNTEAFF. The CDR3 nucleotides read TGCGCCAGCAGCTTTTCCAGTAAAAACACTGAAGCTTTCTTT.

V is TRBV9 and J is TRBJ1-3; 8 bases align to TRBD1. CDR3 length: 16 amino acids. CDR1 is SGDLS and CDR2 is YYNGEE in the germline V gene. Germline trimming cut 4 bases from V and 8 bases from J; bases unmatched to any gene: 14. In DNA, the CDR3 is TGTGCCAGCAGCCCACCTGTGGCAGGGGGCTTGCACACCATATATTTT. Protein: CASSPPVAGGLHTIYF.

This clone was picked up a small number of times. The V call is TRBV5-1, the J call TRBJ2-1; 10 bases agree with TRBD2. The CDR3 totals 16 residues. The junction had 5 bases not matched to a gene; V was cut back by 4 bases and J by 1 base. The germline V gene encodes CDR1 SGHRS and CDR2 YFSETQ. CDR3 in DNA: TGCGCCAGCAGCCTAATAGCGGGGGGATCCTACAATGAGCAGTTCTTC. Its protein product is CASSLIAGGSYNEQFF.

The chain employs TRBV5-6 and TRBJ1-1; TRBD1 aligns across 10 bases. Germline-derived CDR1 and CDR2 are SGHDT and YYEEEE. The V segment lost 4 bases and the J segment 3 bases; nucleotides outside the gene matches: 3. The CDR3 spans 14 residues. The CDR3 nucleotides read TGTGCCAGCAGCGGCGGACAGGGGGACACTGAAGCTTTCTTT. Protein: CASSGGQGDTEAFF. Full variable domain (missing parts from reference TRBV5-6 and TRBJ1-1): DAGVTQSPTHLIKTRGQQVTLRCSPKSGHDTVSWYQQALGQGPQFIFQYYEEEERQRGNFPDRFSGHQFPNYSSELNVNALLLGDSALYLCASSGGQGDTEAFFGQGTRLTVV.

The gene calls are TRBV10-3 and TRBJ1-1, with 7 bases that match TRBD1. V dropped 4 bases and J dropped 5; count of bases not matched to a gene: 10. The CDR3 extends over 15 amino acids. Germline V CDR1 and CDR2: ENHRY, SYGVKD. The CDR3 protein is CAISGDRGRGTEAFF. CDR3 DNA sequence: TGTGCCATCAGTGGGGATAGGGGGCGAGGGACTGAAGCTTTCTTT.

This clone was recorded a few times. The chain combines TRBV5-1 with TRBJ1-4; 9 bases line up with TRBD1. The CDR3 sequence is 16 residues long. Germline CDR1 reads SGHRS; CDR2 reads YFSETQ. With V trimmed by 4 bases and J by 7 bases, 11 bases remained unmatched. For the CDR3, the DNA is TGCGCCAGCAGCAAATCTCCCGGGACAGGGACTGAAAAACTGTTTTTT. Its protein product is CASSKSPGTGTEKLFF. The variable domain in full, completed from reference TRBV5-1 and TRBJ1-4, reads KAGVTQTPRYLIKTRGQQVTLSCSPISGHRSVSWYQQTPGQGLQFLFEYFSETQRNKGNFPGRFSGRQFSNSRSEMNVSTLELGDSALYLCASSKSPGTGTEKLFFGSGTQLSVL.

The CDR3 sequence: CASSRRQGMAFF. The CDR3 DNA follows: TGTGCCAGCAGCCGACGACAGGGCATGGCTTTCTTT. The rearrangement uses TRBV7-9 and TRBJ1-1; 7 bases match TRBD1. This CDR3 contains 12 residues. Trimming cost V 5 bases and J 11 bases; bases outside gene matches: 8. Per the germline V gene, CDR1 is SEHNR and CDR2 is FQNEAQ (reference sequence).